The next 24 T cell receptor beta chains were all read from a single sample in a study of blood T cell repertoires in COVID-19. TCRdb's table, derived via immunoSEQ multiplex PCR, lists solely in-frame clones and lacks some. Here the sample spans hundreds of thousands of clones, around 87% being singletons. The sequencing input was peripheral blood. These receptors were taken from a woman aged 45 to 65 with COVID-19, enrolled during active disease.

In its sample, this clone was seen once. J is TRBJ2-5 and V is TRBV11-2; 8 bases match TRBD2. The CDR3 runs to 16 residues. V lost 2 bases and J lost 4; bases outside the gene matches: 9. CDR1 SGHAT and CDR2 FQNNGV come from the germline V gene. The CDR3: CASSLRGKRESETQYF. DNA for the CDR3: TGTGCCAGCAGCTTACGAGGCAAGCGGGAGTCAGAGACCCAGTACTTC.

V gene TRBV7-6 combines with J gene TRBJ2-7; the match to TRBD2 covers 16 bases. The CDR3 runs to 15 residues. The germline gives CDR1 SGHVS, CDR2 FNYEAQ. With 5 bases clipped from V and 5 bases from J, the junction kept 3 bases outside the gene matches. The DNA of the CDR3 is TGTGCCAGCAGCGAAGGGACTAGCGGGGGGGACGAGCAGTACTTC. Amino acids: CASSEGTSGGDEQYF.

The chain carries TRBV5-1 and TRBJ2-1; 11 bases agree with TRBD2. Losses at the gene ends were 4 bases for V and 3 bases for J; bases not matched to a gene: 3. The CDR3 is 15 residues long. Per germline, CDR1 SGHRS and CDR2 YFSETQ. CDR3 nucleotide sequence: TGCGCCAGCAGCCAGACTAGCGGGGACTACAATGAGCAGTTCTTC. This sequence encodes CASSQTSGDYNEQFF.

The chain employs TRBV30 and TRBJ2-7, with 10 nucleotides matching TRBD2. V gave up 0 bases and J gave up 6 bases; unmatched junction bases: 5. There are 14 residues in the CDR3. Per germline, CDR1 GTSNPN and CDR2 SVGIG (reference sequence). CDR3 in amino acids: CAWSVTPSGSEQYF. CDR3 DNA: TGTGCCTGGAGTGTAACGCCTAGCGGGAGCGAGCAGTACTTC.

J is TRBJ1-2 and V is TRBV7-3, with a tentative D call TRBD1 (5 bases). Trimming took off 4 bases at V and 8 bases at J, with 20 bases between the two ends. CDR3 length equals 15 residues. Germline V lookup: CDR1 SGHTA, CDR2 FQGTGA. CDR3 bases: TGTGCCAGCAGCTCCTCCAGCGTAAGGGGCGAGGGCTACACCTTC. As protein: CASSSSSVRGEGYTF.

The rearrangement links TRBV7-9 to TRBJ2-1, with TRBD2 identical over 8 bases. The germline gives CDR1 SEHNR, CDR2 FQNEAQ (reference sequence). Trimming at V came to 6 bases and at J to 7 bases, leaving 14 bases not matched to a gene. This CDR3 region has 16 residues. Here the CDR3 reads CASSPSLRREENEQFF. Here the CDR3 DNA reads TGTGCCAGCAGTCCCTCCCTTCGGCGGGAGGAGAATGAGCAGTTCTTC. Based on the CDR3 plus reference TRBV7-9 and TRBJ2-1, the full variable domain is DTGVSQNPRHKITKRGQNVTFRCDPISEHNRLYWYRQTLGQGPEFLTYFQNEAQLEKSRLLSDRFSAERPKGSFSTLEIQRTEQGDSAMYLCASSPSLRREENEQFFGPGTRLTVL.

This chain joins TRBV6-5 and TRBJ2-1; weak D call: TRBD2 (5 bases). V lost 6 bases to trimming and J lost 8 bases, with 14 bases between them. This CDR3 region has 13 residues. Germline V CDR1 and CDR2: MNHEY, SVGAGI. CDR3 nucleotides: TGTGCCAGCAGCGATAGAGGGAGCGATGAGCAGTTCTTC. This gives the protein CASSDRGSDEQFF.

This chain connects TRBV10-3 to TRBJ1-5; D is uncertain. V was clipped by 0 bases and J by 2 bases, with 14 bases between them. Germline V gene lookup returns CDR1 ENHRY and CDR2 SYGVKD. This CDR3 region has 17 residues. CDR3: CAISESSSGMGNQPQHF. CDR3 bases: TGTGCCATCAGTGAGTCGAGTAGCGGGATGGGCAATCAGCCCCAGCATTTT.

This clone came up many times. The chain combines TRBV11-1 with TRBJ1-2; D remains unclear. Germline CDR1 and CDR2: SGHAT and FQDESV (reference sequence). With 1 base removed from V and 4 bases from J, the gap between germline ends came to 7 bases. This CDR3 has 13 amino acids. CDR3: CASSLVTGYGYTF. CDR3 nucleotide sequence: TGTGCCAGCAGCTTAGTGACGGGCTATGGCTACACCTTC.

V gene TRBV7-9 combines with J gene TRBJ2-1, with 9 bases matching TRBD1. The CDR3 extends over 16 amino acids. The germline gives CDR1 SEHNR, CDR2 FQNEAQ (reference sequence). The V segment lost 5 bases and the J segment 5 bases; nucleotides outside the gene matches: 10. CDR3 coding DNA: TGTGCCAGCAGCCCCTCGGACAGGGGAAAAAACAATGAGCAGTTCTTC. This translates into CASSPSDRGKNNEQFF.

This clone was seen just once. The rearrangement links TRBV7-9 to TRBJ2-6, with D hard to call. Trimming took 6 bases from V and 1 from J, leaving 16 bases between them. The CDR3 is made up of 17 amino acids. Germline assignment: CDR1 SEHNR and CDR2 FQNEAQ (reference sequence). CDR3 sequence: CASRDSHGLSGANVLTF. The CDR3 region has the DNA TGTGCCAGCAGAGACTCACATGGGTTGTCTGGGGCCAACGTCCTGACTTTC.

CDR3 sequence reads: CASSLDRGYNEQFF. The DNA of the CDR3 is TGTGCCAGCAGCCTCGACAGGGGCTACAATGAGCAGTTCTTC. The rearrangement links TRBV5-4 to TRBJ2-1, with 8 bases matching TRBD1. CDR1 and CDR2 from the germline V gene are SGHNT and YYREEE (reference sequence). This CDR3 contains 14 residues. J gave up 3 bases and V 4 bases, and 3 bases lay outside the gene matches.

The genes are TRBV27 and TRBJ1-1, with no clear D. The germline gives CDR1 MNHEY, CDR2 SMNVEV (reference sequence). The V and J ends lost 3 bases and 3 bases respectively, with 14 bases between them. The CDR3 sequence is 15 residues long. CDR3: CASSLLSLQDTEAFF. In DNA, the CDR3 is TGTGCCAGCAGTTTGCTTTCCCTCCAGGACACTGAAGCTTTCTTT.

The rearrangement uses TRBV6-5 and TRBJ1-2; D is unresolved. Trimming removed 0 bases at V and 6 bases at J, with 11 bases between. The CDR3 totals 14 residues. Germline V gives CDR1 MNHEY, CDR2 SVGAGI. CDR3 nucleotide sequence: TGTGCCAGCAGTTACTCGATGCGCAGCGATGGCTACACCTTC. It encodes CASSYSMRSDGYTF.

CDR3 nucleotides: TGTGCCAGCAGGGGGAGGGCGCGCACAGATACGCAGTATTTT. Translated: CASRGRARTDTQYF. The chain links TRBV6-5 to TRBJ2-3, with TRBD2 matching over 7 bases. Germline CDR1 MNHEY, CDR2 SVGAGI. CDR3 length equals 14 residues. Trimming removed 6 bases from V and 1 base from J; junction bases left unmatched: 4.

This clone was recorded once. CDR3 in amino acids: CASSSEGLANEQFF. The CDR3 nucleotides are TGTGCCAGCAGCTCGGAGGGGCTAGCAAATGAGCAGTTCTTC. The chain recombines TRBV7-2 with TRBJ2-1; TRBD2 might be the D (6 bases). V was clipped by 4 bases and J by 7 bases, with 14 bases between them. Germline values: CDR1 SGHTA, CDR2 FQGNSA. The CDR3 length is 14 residues.

The chain carries TRBV7-3 and TRBJ2-1, with 7 bases matching TRBD2. This CDR3 has 14 amino acids. With 1 base clipped from V and 9 bases from J, the junction kept 6 bases outside the gene matches. Germline V lookup: CDR1 SGHTA, CDR2 FQGTGA. The CDR3 DNA reads as TGTGCCAGCAGCTTAAGTGGGAGGGCCGGTGAGCAGTTCTTC. Its translation is CASSLSGRAGEQFF.

The V gene is TRBV6-5, the J gene TRBJ2-2, with TRBD1 matching 9 bases. The CDR3 spans 14 residues. The V gene end was trimmed by 6 bases and the J gene end by 1 base; junction bases not matched to a gene: 0. Germline CDR1 MNHEY, CDR2 SVGAGI. As DNA, the CDR3 is TGTGCCAGCAGGGACAGGGGGAACACCGGGGAGCTGTTTTTT. Protein product: CASRDRGNTGELFF.

In regard to this clone: Likely a read error: the CDR3 ends without its conserved phenylalanine or tryptophan. Because the CDR3's place on the DNA is in doubt, the DNA is left out and the CDR3 is given as listed by TCRdb. J is TRBJ2-7 and V is TRBV12-3 or TRBV12-4; the table's D call TRBD2 went unverified against the DNA. The CDR3 length equals 13 residues, ends included. The CDR3 sequence is CASGRLAGGPHIL.

V gene TRBV30 combines with J gene TRBJ1-6; no clear D. The CDR3 spans 14 residues. Looked up from germline, CDR1 is GTSNPN and CDR2 is SVGIG (reference sequence). V lost 3 bases, J lost 0 bases, and 6 bases lay in between. The CDR3 DNA reads as TGTGCCTGGAGGAGGGACTCCTATAATTCACCCCTCCACTTT. Protein sequence: CAWRRDSYNSPLHF.

The chain combines TRBV7-9 with TRBJ2-7; D is perhaps TRBD2 (6 bases). The CDR3 has 14 residues. V dropped 5 bases and J dropped 0 bases, with 11 bases sitting between them. Germline V gene data show CDR1 as SEHNR and CDR2 as FQNEAQ (reference sequence). The CDR3 here is CASSQGGFSYEQYF. The DNA of the CDR3 is TGTGCCAGCAGCCAGGGAGGATTCTCCTACGAGCAGTACTTC. Together with reference TRBV7-9 and TRBJ2-7, the CDR3 gives the full variable domain: DTGVSQNPRHKITKRGQNVTFRCDPISEHNRLYWYRQTLGQGPEFLTYFQNEAQLEKSRLLSDRFSAERPKGSFSTLEIQRTEQGDSAMYLCASSQGGFSYEQYFGPGTRLTVT.

The chain is built from TRBV6-5 and TRBJ1-1; D ambiguous. The CDR3 is 14 amino acids. Germline V CDR1 and CDR2: MNHEY, SVGAGI. With 5 bases removed from V and 7 bases from J, the gap between germline ends came to 17 bases. The CDR3 region has the DNA TGTGCCAGCAGTCCTGGAGGGAGGAAAATTGAAGCTTTCTTT. It yields the protein CASSPGGRKIEAFF.

The gene calls are TRBV30 and TRBJ1-5; 8 bases match TRBD1. The CDR3 extends over 14 amino acids. V gave up 2 bases and J gave up 7 bases; unmatched junction bases: 7. Germline lookup yields CDR1 GTSNPN and CDR2 SVGIG (reference sequence). As DNA, the CDR3 is TGTGCCTGGAGTCAGGACAGGGCCCCCCAGCCCCAGCATTTT. Residues: CAWSQDRAPQPQHF.

The chain is built from TRBV24-1 and TRBJ2-2; D might be TRBD1 (6 bases). V lost 4 bases to trimming and J lost 10 bases, with 21 bases between them. CDR3 size: 16 residues. CDR1 and CDR2 from the germline V gene are KGHDR and SFDVKD. The CDR3 region has the DNA TGTGCCACCAGTGACCCCCCGCAGGGGCGACGTGAGGAGCTGTTTTTT. It translates to CATSDPPQGRREELFF.